This passage covers 21 T cell receptor beta chains from one sample sequenced in a study of shared clonotypes between healthy human individuals. Assay used: immunoSEQ multiplex PCR; TCRdb lists only in-frame clones, some missing. This sample carries millions of clones, approximately 95% of them seen once, and the ten largest clones take 0.13%. The specimen sequenced was naive CD4+ T cells sorted from blood. Specified subset: CD45RA+ positively selected. These TCRs come from a man between 18 and 29 years old in good health.

This clone has just one count. This sequence joins TRBV5-1 and TRBJ2-7; D may be TRBD1 or TRBD2 (5 bases each). CDR3 length equals 15 residues. V was shortened by 0 bases and J by 1 base, with 11 bases between the two germline ends. Germline CDR1 SGHRS, CDR2 YFSETQ. CDR3 nucleotide sequence: TGCGCCAGCAGCTTGGCCTGGGGGACGTCCTACGAGCAGTACTTC. It yields the protein CASSLAWGTSYEQYF.

The chain is built from TRBV6-5 and TRBJ2-3; D is ambiguous. CDR1 and CDR2 from the germline V gene are MNHEY and SVGAGI. V was trimmed by 4 bases and J by 0 bases, leaving 11 bases between them. CDR3 size: 15 residues. The CDR3 reads CASSSRPSSTDTQYF. CDR3 nucleotides: TGTGCCAGCAGTTCCCGACCCTCTAGCACAGATACGCAGTATTTT.

The rearrangement uses TRBV30 and TRBJ1-2; no firm D call. Germline V CDR1 and CDR2: GTSNPN, SVGIG (reference sequence). The CDR3 runs to 13 residues. V gave up 1 base and J gave up 3 bases, with 9 bases separating them. The CDR3 DNA reads TGTGCCTGGAGTGGCCGAATTGACTATGGCTACACCTTC. Its translation: CAWSGRIDYGYTF.

The rearrangement uses TRBV7-8 and TRBJ2-1; D uncertain. The CDR3 runs 13 residues. The germline gives CDR1 SGHVS, CDR2 FQNEAQ. The ends were cut back, 3 bases at V and 6 bases at J, with 9 bases in the middle. This CDR3 is CASSFGRSNEQFF. The CDR3 DNA is TGTGCCAGCAGCTTTGGTAGGTCCAATGAGCAGTTCTTC. Full variable domain (remainder filled in from reference TRBV7-8 and TRBJ2-1): GAGVSQSPRYKVAKRGQDVALRCDPISGHVSLFWYQQALGQGPEFLTYFQNEAQLDKSGLPSDRFFAERPEGSVSTLKIQRTQQEDSAVYLCASSFGRSNEQFFGPGTRLTVL.

The rearrangement links TRBV13 to TRBJ1-3; 10 nucleotides line up with TRBD1. The CDR3 is made up of 18 amino acids. Germline-derived CDR1 and CDR2 are PRHDT and FYEKMQ (reference sequence). V lost 2 bases to trimming and J lost 0 bases; unmatched junction nucleotides: 7. In nucleotides, the CDR3 is TGTGCCAGCAGCTTAAGGCGACAGGGGGCTCCCTCTGGAAACACCATATATTTT. Translated: CASSLRRQGAPSGNTIYF.

The gene calls are TRBV19 and TRBJ2-3, with D possibly TRBD1 on 6 matching bases. Germline CDR1 LNHDA, CDR2 SQIVND (reference sequence). The ends were cut back, 5 bases at V and 0 bases at J, with 12 bases in the middle. The CDR3 spans 15 residues. The CDR3 DNA sequence: TGTGCCAGTAGTGCGGACAGCCTTAGCACAGATACGCAGTATTTT. This translates into CASSADSLSTDTQYF. Looking up the rest from reference TRBV19 and TRBJ2-3 gives the full variable domain: DGGITQSPKYLFRKEGQNVTLSCEQNLNHDAMYWYRQDPGQGLRLIYYSQIVNDFQKGDIAEGYSVSREKKESFPLTVTSAQKNPTAFYLCASSADSLSTDTQYFGPGTRLTVL.

The gene calls are TRBV9 and TRBJ2-7; TRBD1 is a possible D gene (5 bases). This CDR3 comprises 12 residues. The V gene's germline CDR1 is SGDLS and CDR2 YYNGEE. The ends were cut back, 0 bases at V and 6 bases at J, with 7 bases in the middle. The CDR3 sequence: CASSVEGAEQYF. The CDR3 region has the DNA TGTGCCAGCAGCGTAGAAGGGGCCGAGCAGTACTTC.

This clone came up once. The genes are TRBV25-1 and TRBJ1-3; 8 bases map to TRBD1. J gave up 3 bases and V 1 base, and 2 bases lay outside the gene matches. The CDR3 is 15 residues long. CDR1 and CDR2 (germline): MGHDK, SYGVNS. The CDR3 sequence: CASSESGGIGNTIYF. CDR3 bases: TGTGCCAGCAGTGAATCAGGGGGCATTGGAAACACCATATATTTT.

The V gene is TRBV6-5, the J gene TRBJ2-3; the match to TRBD2 covers 11 bases. The V gene end was trimmed by 5 bases and the J gene end by 3 bases; junction bases not matched to a gene: 4. The CDR3 sequence is 15 residues long. The germline CDR1 and CDR2 sequences are MNHEY and SVGAGI. The CDR3 loop is CASSQLAGVTDTQYF. DNA of the CDR3: TGTGCCAGCAGTCAACTAGCGGGAGTGACAGATACGCAGTATTTT.

The rearrangement joins TRBV28 to TRBJ1-2, with 10 positions matching TRBD1. The CDR3 loop spans 14 amino acids. J gave up 6 bases and V 5 bases, and 6 bases lay outside the gene matches. The germline CDR1 and CDR2 sequences are MDHEN and SYDVKM. The CDR3 reads CASSRSGQGDGYTF. CDR3 nucleotides: TGTGCCAGCAGTAGATCCGGACAGGGGGATGGCTACACCTTC.

J is TRBJ2-3 and V is TRBV5-4, with D perhaps TRBD1 (5 bases). The CDR3 has 16 residues. Germline CDR1 reads SGHNT; CDR2 reads YYREEE (reference sequence). V lost 4 bases to trimming and J lost 0 bases, with 15 bases between them. Here the CDR3 reads CASSVPTGASTDTQYF. CDR3 nucleotide sequence: TGTGCCAGCAGCGTCCCTACAGGTGCTAGCACAGATACGCAGTATTTT.

This chain uses TRBV19 with TRBJ2-7, with unresolved D. This CDR3 contains 12 residues. Germline V gene lookup returns CDR1 LNHDA and CDR2 SQIVND (reference sequence). The ends were cut back, 6 bases at V and 4 bases at J, with 10 bases in the middle. The CDR3 sequence is CASSPEVYEQYF. CDR3 nucleotides: TGTGCCAGTAGCCCCGAGGTGTACGAGCAGTACTTC.

This clone was counted a few times. The CDR3 reads CASSFGQGTNTGELFF. CDR3 in DNA: TGCGCCAGCAGCTTCGGACAGGGTACGAACACCGGGGAGCTGTTTTTT. This rearrangement joins TRBV5-1 to TRBJ2-2, with 8 bases matching TRBD1. The CDR3 has 16 residues. Trimming cost V 2 bases and J 0 bases; bases outside gene matches: 3. Germline V gene sequence: CDR1 SGHRS, CDR2 YFSETQ. Full variable domain (missing parts from reference TRBV5-1 and TRBJ2-2): KAGVTQTPRYLIKTRGQQVTLSCSPISGHRSVSWYQQTPGQGLQFLFEYFSETQRNKGNFPGRFSGRQFSNSRSEMNVSTLELGDSALYLCASSFGQGTNTGELFFGEGSRLTVL.

J is TRBJ2-5 and V is TRBV5-1; D call uncertain. The CDR3 runs 13 residues. Germline-derived CDR1 and CDR2 are SGHRS and YFSETQ. Trimming cost V 5 bases and J 5 bases, with 13 bases left between them. CDR3 amino acids: CASRYAEAETQYF. The CDR3 DNA sequence: TGCGCCAGCAGGTACGCCGAGGCGGAGACCCAGTACTTC.

This rearrangement joins TRBV6-1 to TRBJ2-1; a weak D match, TRBD1 (5 bases). This CDR3 comprises 15 residues. Germline V gene data show CDR1 as MNHNS and CDR2 as SASEGT. Trimming took 5 bases from V and 0 from J, leaving 11 bases between them. The CDR3 loop is CASSPDSLSYNEQFF. The CDR3, as DNA: TGTGCCAGCAGTCCCGACAGTCTCTCCTACAATGAGCAGTTCTTC.

As concerns this clone: This may come from a read error, since a much larger clone is one base off. V usage is TRBV5-1 and J usage is TRBJ2-5; TRBD1 matches at 8 bases. V lost 0 bases to trimming and J lost 5 bases; unmatched junction nucleotides: 6. This CDR3 has 15 amino acids. Germline lookup yields CDR1 SGHRS and CDR2 YFSETQ. CDR3 sequence (DNA): TGCGCCAGCAGCTTGGAAGCAGGGGGCGGGGAGACCCAGTACTTC. Protein: CASSLEAGGGETQYF.

The chain joins TRBV11-2 to TRBJ2-7; D is ambiguous. V was shortened by 5 bases and J by 7 bases, with 15 bases between the two germline ends. The CDR3 spans 13 residues. Germline V gene sequence: CDR1 SGHAT, CDR2 FQNNGV. The CDR3 here is CASSPNGLGEQYF. The CDR3 bases are TGTGCCAGCAGCCCTAACGGTCTAGGGGAGCAGTACTTC.

The V and J genes are TRBV9 and TRBJ2-4, with TRBD1 matching 8 bases. The germline V gene has CDR1 SGDLS and CDR2 YYNGEE. This CDR3 is built from 15 residues. Trimming cost V 4 bases and J 6 bases; bases outside gene matches: 9. The CDR3 sequence: CASSSSGTGVNIQYF. CDR3 DNA sequence: TGTGCCAGCAGCTCGTCCGGGACAGGAGTAAACATTCAGTACTTC. The full variable domain, rest sourced from reference TRBV9 and TRBJ2-4, is DSGVTQTPKHLITATGQRVTLRCSPRSGDLSVYWYQQSLDQGLQFLIQYYNGEERAKGNILERFSAQQFPDLHSELNLSSLELGDSALYFCASSSSGTGVNIQYFGAGTRLSVL.

The chain joins TRBV6-1 to TRBJ1-1; D gene ambiguous. CDR3 length: 15 residues. V dropped 2 bases and J dropped 0 bases, with 10 bases sitting between them. The germline V gene has CDR1 MNHNS and CDR2 SASEGT. The CDR3 DNA is TGTGCCAGCAGTGAAACACCTGCAATGAACACTGAAGCTTTCTTT. It translates to CASSETPAMNTEAFF.

The chain recombines TRBV6-6 with TRBJ1-3; TRBD1 might be the D (5 bases). This CDR3 is built from 13 residues. Trimming took 7 bases from V and 4 from J, leaving 11 bases between them. CDR1 is MNHNY, CDR2 SVGAGI, per germline (reference sequence). DNA for the CDR3: TGTGCCAGCATCCAGGGATCAGGAAACACCATATATTTT. Translation: CASIQGSGNTIYF.

The rearrangement uses TRBV30 and TRBJ2-5; no clear D gene. Germline V gives CDR1 GTSNPN, CDR2 SVGIG (reference sequence). The CDR3 is made up of 13 amino acids. Trimming removed 3 bases from V and 5 bases from J, with 13 bases in between. This CDR3 reads CAWSAQVRETQYF. CDR3 nucleotide sequence: TGTGCCTGGAGCGCCCAGGTCCGGGAGACCCAGTACTTC.